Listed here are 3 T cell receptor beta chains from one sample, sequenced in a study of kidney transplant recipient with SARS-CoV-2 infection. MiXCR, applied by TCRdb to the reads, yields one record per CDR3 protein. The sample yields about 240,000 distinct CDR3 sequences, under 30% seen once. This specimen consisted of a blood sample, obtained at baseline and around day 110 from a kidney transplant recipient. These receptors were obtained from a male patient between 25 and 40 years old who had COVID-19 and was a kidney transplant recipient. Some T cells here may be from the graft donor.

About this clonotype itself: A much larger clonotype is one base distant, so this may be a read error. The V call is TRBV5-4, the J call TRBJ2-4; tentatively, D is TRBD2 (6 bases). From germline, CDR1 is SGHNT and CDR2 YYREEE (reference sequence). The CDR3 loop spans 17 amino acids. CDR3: CANSLVVGGLTKNIQYF. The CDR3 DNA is TGTGCCAACAGCTTGGTCGTGGGGGGATTAACCAAAAACATTCAGTACTTC.

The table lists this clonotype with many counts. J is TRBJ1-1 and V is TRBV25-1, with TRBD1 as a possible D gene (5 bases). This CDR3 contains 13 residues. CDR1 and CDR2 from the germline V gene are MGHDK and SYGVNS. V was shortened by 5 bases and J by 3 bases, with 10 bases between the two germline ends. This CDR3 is CASSPGFDTEAFF. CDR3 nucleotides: TGTGCCAGCAGTCCAGGGTTCGACACTGAAGCTTTCTTT.

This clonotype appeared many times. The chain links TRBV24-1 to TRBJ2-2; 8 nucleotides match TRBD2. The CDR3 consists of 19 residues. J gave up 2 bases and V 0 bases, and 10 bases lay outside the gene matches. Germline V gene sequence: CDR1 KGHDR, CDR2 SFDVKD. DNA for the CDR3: TGTGCCACCAGTGATTTGCGCGGGTTAGCGGGAACCAACACCGGGGAGCTGTTTTTT. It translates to CATSDLRGLAGTNTGELFF.